The 10 T cell receptor beta chains given below trace back to one sample, sequenced in a study of cytomegalovirus exposure and HLA in healthy donors. The study ran its PCR with 60 Vbeta and 13 Jbeta primers. Clones were sequenced by immunoSEQ multiplex PCR, and TCRdb holds only the in-frame ones, with some missing. Of about 130,000 clones listed, 70% to 85% are singletons. The sequenced sample was PBMCs. Every receptor here comes from a boy aged 5-17 years in good health and CMV-seronegative.

The rearrangement joins TRBV30 to TRBJ1-2; 9 nucleotides line up with TRBD1. The germline CDR1 and CDR2 sequences are GTSNPN and SVGIG (reference sequence). CDR3 length equals 13 residues. Trimming cost V 1 base and J 13 bases; bases outside gene matches: 10. The CDR3: CAWSASAQGAGTF. The CDR3 DNA is TGTGCCTGGAGTGCATCGGCACAGGGGGCAGGCACCTTC.

The chain couples TRBV4-1 to TRBJ1-2, with 7 bases aligning to TRBD1. Germline CDR1 and CDR2: MGHRA and YSYEKL. This CDR3 contains 15 residues. V was pared by 3 bases and J by 3 bases, with 7 bases of the junction left unmatched. The CDR3 DNA is TGCGCCAGCAGCCATGGGACAGAAAGTTACTATGGCTACACCTTC. It encodes CASSHGTESYYGYTF.

V gene TRBV2 combines with J gene TRBJ2-3; TRBD2 agrees at 9 bases. The ends lost 6 bases at V and 0 bases at J; junction bases unmatched: 7. The CDR3 covers 16 residues. CDR1 is SNHLY, CDR2 FYNNEI, per germline. The CDR3 DNA is TGTGCCAGCAGCGCTGGACTAGCGCAGAGCACAGATACGCAGTATTTT. It encodes CASSAGLAQSTDTQYF. Together with reference TRBV2 and TRBJ2-3, the CDR3 gives the full variable domain: EPEVTQTPSHQVTQMGQEVILRCVPISNHLYFYWYRQILGQKVEFLVSFYNNEISEKSEIFDDQFSVERPDGSNFTLKIRSTKLEDSAMYFCASSAGLAQSTDTQYFGPGTRLTVL.

The rearrangement joins TRBV5-1 to TRBJ2-7; no clear D. Germline CDR1 is SGHRS and CDR2 is YFSETQ. This CDR3 comprises 11 residues. With 5 bases removed from V and 2 bases from J, the gap between germline ends came to 5 bases. The DNA for the CDR3 is TGCGCCAGCAGTCGGGCCTACGAGCAGTACTTC. Translating it yields CASSRAYEQYF.

This clone was found a few times. The chain employs TRBV5-4 and TRBJ1-2; 8 positions match TRBD1. The junction had 3 bases not matched to a gene; V was cut back by 4 bases and J by 4 bases. The CDR3 sequence is 13 residues long. Germline values: CDR1 SGHNT, CDR2 YYREEE (reference sequence). In DNA form, the CDR3 reads TGTGCCAGCAGCCAAGGACAGGGCTATGGCTACACCTTC. Translated, it gives CASSQGQGYGYTF.

Written as DNA, the CDR3 is TGTGCCAGCAGTTTAGGATACAGGGGGCCTGTGAACACTGAAGCTTTCTTT. This gives the protein CASSLGYRGPVNTEAFF. This chain uses TRBV27 with TRBJ1-1, with TRBD1 matching 9 bases. J was trimmed by 0 bases and V by 2 bases; bases with no gene match: 7. The V gene's germline CDR1 is MNHEY and CDR2 SMNVEV (reference sequence). The CDR3 has 17 residues.

The V call is TRBV5-4, the J call TRBJ1-3; a possible D gene is TRBD1 (6 bases). The V end lost 2 bases, the J end lost 1 base, and 10 bases lay between the germline ends. The CDR3 extends over 15 amino acids. Germline CDR1 reads SGHNT; CDR2 reads YYREEE (reference sequence). This CDR3 is CASSLGGVSGNTIYF. DNA for the CDR3: TGTGCCAGCAGCTTAGGGGGGGTTTCTGGAAACACCATATATTTT. Full variable domain (remainder filled in from reference TRBV5-4 and TRBJ1-3): ETGVTQSPTHLIKTRGQQVTLRCSSQSGHNTVSWYQQALGQGPQFIFQYYREEENGRGNFPPRFSGLQFPNYSSELNVNALELDDSALYLCASSLGGVSGNTIYFGEGSWLTVV.

This clone was seen a few times. The gene calls are TRBV29-1 and TRBJ2-3; the match to TRBD1 covers 7 bases. This CDR3 region has 14 residues. Losses at the gene ends were 7 bases for V and 0 bases for J; bases not matched to a gene: 7. Per the germline V gene, CDR1 is SQVTM and CDR2 is ANQGSEA. CDR3: CSARQGVSTDTQYF. CDR3 bases: TGCAGCGCTAGACAGGGAGTGAGCACAGATACGCAGTATTTT.

The CDR3 DNA follows: TGCAGCGTTGTTTTTCCCGCCGGGTTCTTC. This codes for CSVVFPAGFF. This sequence joins TRBV29-1 and TRBJ2-1; D is ambiguous. The CDR3 runs 10 residues. Trimming removed 4 bases from V and 15 bases from J, with 13 bases in between. The V gene's germline CDR1 is SQVTM and CDR2 ANQGSEA.

V usage is TRBV6-5 and J usage is TRBJ2-5; 7 positions match TRBD1. The junction had 3 bases not matched to a gene; V was cut back by 4 bases and J by 1 base. Germline lookup yields CDR1 MNHEY and CDR2 SVGAGI. This CDR3 contains 14 residues. The CDR3 region has the DNA TGTGCCAGCAGTTTTGGGACAGTCCAAGAGACCCAGTACTTC. Translated, it gives CASSFGTVQETQYF.